The text below deals with one T cell receptor beta chain. This entry belongs to a study of blood T cell repertoires in COVID-19. Looking at the study overall: Sites across the United States, Italy and Spain contributed samples from acute and convalescent COVID-19. From T cells, B-cell-depleted T cells, or PBMCs came the material, which was cDNA or gDNA.

Unmatched junction bases numbered 13, after V lost 1 base and J lost 7 bases. Germline assignment: CDR1 MNHEY and CDR2 SMNVEV (reference sequence). The CDR3 has 19 amino acids. Seattle researchers signed up patients amid active infection and tracked them longitudinally. As processed by the authors: Amplifying reference gene primers gave estimates of nucleated cell counts. The method was immunoSEQ multiplex PCR; TCRdb's version includes in-frame clones alone and lacks a portion of them. The V and J calls and clone size were taken over from that table, and D and trimming were inferred from the DNA. The sample yields some 140,000 clones, approximately 85% seen once.

The sequenced material came from peripheral blood. V usage is TRBV27 and J usage is TRBJ2-3; 14 bases match TRBD2. This sequence was found in a man in his sixties with COVID-19, enrolled during active disease. This CDR3 reads CASSLWGTSGGPRRNTQYF. The CDR3, as DNA: TGTGCCAGCAGTTTATGGGGGACTAGCGGGGGCCCCCGGCGGAATACGCAGTATTTT.